The rows below give T cell receptor beta chains drawn from one sample of a study of blood T cell repertoires in COVID-19. Libraries were prepared by immunoSEQ multiplex PCR; TCRdb keeps only in-frame clonotypes and omits some of them. The sample contains around 280,000 clones, nearly 90% of which appear only once. The source material was PBMCs or T cells enriched from blood (not recorded which). These receptors originate from a woman between 18 and 29 years old with acute COVID-19. Both conserved end residues are part of each CDR3. The D gene is left open where the match is weak. The size of a clone is reported for some rows only, either as once, few or many, or as a class for expanded clones.

d_call	clone_size	j_call	v_call	cdr3_nt	cdr3_aa
TRBD2	-	TRBJ2-7	TRBV7-9	TGTGCCAGCAGCGGAATGACTAGCGAGCCTTACTTC	CASSGMTSEPYF
-	-	TRBJ1-1	TRBV7-6	TGTGCCAGCAGCCCCGTGGCAGGCTTGAACACTGAAGCTTTCTTT	CASSPVAGLNTEAFF
TRBD2	-	TRBJ2-7	TRBV2	TGTGCCAGCAGAGGGACTAGCGGGAGAATCTACGAGCAGTACTTC	CASRGTSGRIYEQYF
TRBD1	-	TRBJ2-6	TRBV28	TGTGCCAGCAGCCGGACAGGGTTGGCAGGGGCCAACGTCCTGACTTTC	CASSRTGLAGANVLTF
TRBD1	-	TRBJ2-1	TRBV14	TGTGCCAGCAGCCAAGGCATTCACAGGGGCTGGTTCTTC	CASSQGIHRGWFF
TRBD2	-	TRBJ2-1	TRBV10-3	TGTGCCACACTGGGGAGCGGGAAGGCCTACAATGAGCAGTTCTTC	CATLGSGKAYNEQFF
TRBD2	-	TRBJ2-1	TRBV6-1	TGTGCCAGCAGTGCTCAGGGAAGACTAGCCAGGAACCCCTACAATGAGCAGTTCTTC	CASSAQGRLARNPYNEQFF
TRBD1	-	TRBJ1-5	TRBV28	TGTGCCAGTTCCAAAGGGGGCACCAATCAGCCCCAGCATTTT	CASSKGGTNQPQHF
TRBD1	-	TRBJ2-2	TRBV28	TGTGCCAGCAGGCCAAGTGACAGGGTTGGGACCGGGGAGCTGTTTTTT	CASRPSDRVGTGELFF
TRBD1	-	TRBJ2-5	TRBV7-8	TGTGCCAGCAGCACTAGACAGGGGCAGGGGGAGACCCAGTACTTC	CASSTRQGQGETQYF
TRBD2	-	TRBJ2-1	TRBV7-9	TGTGCCAGCAGCCCCACGATTGGTGGGAGGGCGGACAATGAGCAGTTCTTC	CASSPTIGGRADNEQFF
-	-	TRBJ1-5	TRBV10-2	TGCGCCAGCAGTGAGTCGGGAGGAAATCAGCCCCAGCATTTT	CASSESGGNQPQHF
-	-	TRBJ2-1	TRBV28	TGTGCCAGCAGCCCATCTCGGGAGACGGGCTACAATGAGCAGTTCTTC	CASSPSRETGYNEQFF
-	once	TRBJ2-3	TRBV9	TGTGCCAGCAGCGTAATGGGGCGGTCGACTGATACGCAGTATTTT	CASSVMGRSTDTQYF
-	-	TRBJ2-1	TRBV29-1	TGCAGCGTTGAACGGTCTAGTTACAATGAGCAGTTCTTC	CSVERSSYNEQFF
-	once	TRBJ2-3	TRBV4-1	TGCGCCAGCAGCCCCGGGACAACTAGCACAGATACGCAGTATTTT	CASSPGTTSTDTQYF
TRBD2	few	TRBJ2-2	TRBV5-6	TGTGCCAGCAGCTTGTTAACTAGCGGCCTTACCGGGGAGCTGTTTTTT	CASSLLTSGLTGELFF
TRBD2	-	TRBJ2-3	TRBV5-1	TGCGCCAGCAGGGAGACTAGCCGGGCCACAGATACGCAGTATTTT	CASRETSRATDTQYF
-	-	TRBJ2-7	TRBV28	TGTGCCAGCAGTTTAGAATCCAGACTAGTAAAGGGGTACGAGCAGTACTTC	CASSLESRLVKGYEQYF
TRBD2	-	TRBJ2-3	TRBV7-3	TGTGCCAGCAGCCCACGGGGGGGAGGCGGCACAGATACGCAGTATTTT	CASSPRGGGGTDTQYF
-	-	TRBJ2-7	TRBV6-5	TGTGCCAGCGCAGTAGCGGTGAGCTCCTACGAGCAGTACTTC	CASAVAVSSYEQYF
-	-	TRBJ2-1	TRBV9	TGTGCCAGCAGCTGGAATCCGGGAGACGACAATGAGCAGTTCTTC	CASSWNPGDDNEQFF
TRBD1	-	TRBJ2-3	TRBV5-1	TGCGCCAGCAGCGCAAGACAGGGGCTGGATACGCAGTATTTT	CASSARQGLDTQYF
-	-	TRBJ1-1	TRBV27	TGTGCCAGCAGTCCAGAGACGTTCAGGGGACTGAACACTGAAGCTTTCTTT	CASSPETFRGLNTEAFF
-	-	TRBJ2-3	TRBV6-4	TGTGCCAGCAGTGACTCTCGGGGAGATACGCAGTATTTT	CASSDSRGDTQYF
TRBD2	-	TRBJ2-1	TRBV11-2	TGTGCCAGCAGCTTAACCTCTAGCGGGAGAGGGGGTGAGCAGTTCTTC	CASSLTSSGRGGEQFF
-	-	TRBJ1-2	TRBV4-3	TGCGCCAGCAGCCAAGAGTCGTACGACAGGAACTATGGCTACACCTTC	CASSQESYDRNYGYTF
TRBD1	-	TRBJ1-6	TRBV4-2	TGTGCCAGCAGCCAATCCCCGGGACAGGGGGCGCTGAATTCACCCCTCCACTTT	CASSQSPGQGALNSPLHF
TRBD1	-	TRBJ2-1	TRBV9	TGTGCCAGCAGCGTAGGTAGCACAGGGGGCGGAGATGAGCAGTTCTTC	CASSVGSTGGGDEQFF
TRBD1	-	TRBJ1-3	TRBV12-3/TRBV12-4	TGTGCCAGCGGGACAGGCTCTGGAAACACCATATATTTT	CASGTGSGNTIYF
-	once	TRBJ1-2	TRBV24-1	TGTGCCACCAGTGACCCGCGGAGGGAACATGATAACTATGGCTACACCTTC	CATSDPRREHDNYGYTF
-	-	TRBJ1-1	TRBV5-1	TGCGCCAGCAGGTTAACTGTACAGGGATCGCCTGAAGCTTTCTTT	CASRLTVQGSPEAFF
TRBD1	-	TRBJ2-2	TRBV4-1	TGCGCCAGCTTTCCCTTGGACAGGGGCACCGGGGAGCTGTTTTTT	CASFPLDRGTGELFF
-	once	TRBJ2-1	TRBV19	TGTGCCAGTAGTTCTTCGACGACAGTGGGTGAGCAGTTCTTC	CASSSSTTVGEQFF
TRBD1	-	TRBJ1-6	TRBV9	TGTGCCAGCAGTGGGGGACAGAGCTCCTATAATTCACCCCTCCACTTT	CASSGGQSSYNSPLHF
TRBD1	-	TRBJ2-2	TRBV7-9	TGTGCCGGTACAGGGGGCATGGACACCGGGGAGCTGTTTTTT	CAGTGGMDTGELFF
-	-	TRBJ2-7	TRBV2	TGTGCCAGCGAAGCGATGTCAATCTACGAGCAGTACTTC	CASEAMSIYEQYF
TRBD1	-	TRBJ2-5	TRBV7-8	TGTGCCAGCAGCTTCACCTTACACCGGGACAGCCAAGAGACCCAGTACTTC	CASSFTLHRDSQETQYF
-	-	TRBJ2-7	TRBV5-1	TGCGCCAGCAGCTTGGCCCTCGGGAGCGTTCTCCACGAGCAGTACTTC	CASSLALGSVLHEQYF
-	-	TRBJ1-1	TRBV14	TGTGCCAGCAGTTCTACAGCCTGGGCTGAAGCTTTCTTT	CASSSTAWAEAFF
TRBD2	once	TRBJ2-2	TRBV4-1	TGCGCCAGCAGCCAAGATTTCCTAGCGGGGCAGAACACCGGGGAGCTGTTTTTT	CASSQDFLAGQNTGELFF
-	-	TRBJ2-2	TRBV9	TGTGCCAGCAGCGTCCTAGGCGGGGAGCTGTTTTTT	CASSVLGGELFF
-	-	TRBJ1-3	TRBV5-8	TGTGCCAGCAGCTTTTTGGAGCCCTCTGGAAACACCATATATTTT	CASSFLEPSGNTIYF
-	-	TRBJ2-3	TRBV7-8	TGTGCCAGCAGCTTCGGGGGAAGCACAGATACGCAGTATTTT	CASSFGGSTDTQYF
TRBD1	-	TRBJ2-7	TRBV29-1	TGCAGCGTTGGGACAGGGTCCTACGAGCAGTACTTC	CSVGTGSYEQYF
-	-	TRBJ1-2	TRBV12-3/TRBV12-4	TGTGCCAGCAGTTCTAGGGGTTATGGCTACACCTTC	CASSSRGYGYTF
TRBD1	-	TRBJ2-6	TRBV27	TGTGCCAGCAGTTTATCAACAGGGGCTGGGGCCAACGTCCTGACTTTC	CASSLSTGAGANVLTF
-	-	TRBJ2-1	TRBV4-2	TGTGCCAGCAGCCAAGATGGTGGGACTGGGGGTCTCTTC	CASSQDGGTGGLF